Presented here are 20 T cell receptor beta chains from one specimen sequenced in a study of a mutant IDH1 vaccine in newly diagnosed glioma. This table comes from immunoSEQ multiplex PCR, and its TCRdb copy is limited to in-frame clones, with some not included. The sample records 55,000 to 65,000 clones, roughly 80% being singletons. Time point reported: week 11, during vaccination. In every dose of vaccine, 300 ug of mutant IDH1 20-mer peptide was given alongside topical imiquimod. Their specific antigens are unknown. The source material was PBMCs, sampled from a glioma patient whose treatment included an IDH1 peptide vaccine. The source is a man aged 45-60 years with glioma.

The CDR3 loop is CASSPRSEQYF. The CDR3 bases are TGTGCCAGCAGCCCCCGGAGCGAGCAGTACTTC. The V call is TRBV7-9, the J call TRBJ2-7, with D unresolved. CDR3 size: 11 residues. Germline CDR1 SEHNR, CDR2 FQNEAQ (reference sequence). Trimming took 5 bases from V and 6 from J, leaving 8 bases between them.

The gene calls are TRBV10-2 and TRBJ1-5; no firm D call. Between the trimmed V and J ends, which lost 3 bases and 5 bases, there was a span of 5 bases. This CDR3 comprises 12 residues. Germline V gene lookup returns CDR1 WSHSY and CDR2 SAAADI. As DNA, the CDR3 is TGCGCCAGCAGTGAAATGGATCAGCCCCAGCATTTT. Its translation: CASSEMDQPQHF.

The CDR3 DNA reads as TGTGCCAGCGAGGAGTGGGGGCAGGGGGATGAGCAGTTCTTC. As protein: CASEEWGQGDEQFF. The V and J genes are TRBV6-1 and TRBJ2-1; the match to TRBD1 covers 7 bases. The germline V gene encodes CDR1 MNHNS and CDR2 SASEGT. V gave up 8 bases and J gave up 8 bases; unmatched junction bases: 12. The CDR3 loop spans 14 amino acids.

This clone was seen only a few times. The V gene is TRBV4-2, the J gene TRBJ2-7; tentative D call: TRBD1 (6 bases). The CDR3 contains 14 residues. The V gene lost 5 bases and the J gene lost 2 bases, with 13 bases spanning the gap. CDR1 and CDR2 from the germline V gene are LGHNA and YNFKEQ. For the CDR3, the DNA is TGTGCCAGCAGCGCCTACAGGGCCCCCTACGAGCAGTACTTC. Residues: CASSAYRAPYEQYF.

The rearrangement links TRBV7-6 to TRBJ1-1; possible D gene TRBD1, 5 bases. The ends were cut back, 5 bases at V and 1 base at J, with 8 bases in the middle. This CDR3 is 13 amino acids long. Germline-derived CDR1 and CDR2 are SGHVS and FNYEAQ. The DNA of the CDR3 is TGTGCCAGCAGCGTGGGACGGAACACTGAAGCTTTCTTT. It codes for CASSVGRNTEAFF.

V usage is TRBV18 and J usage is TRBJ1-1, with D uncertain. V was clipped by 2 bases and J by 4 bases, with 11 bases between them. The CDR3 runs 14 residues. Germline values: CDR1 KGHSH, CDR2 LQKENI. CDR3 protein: CASSPRPQSTEAFF. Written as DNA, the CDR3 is TGTGCCAGCTCACCAAGACCGCAGAGCACTGAAGCTTTCTTT.

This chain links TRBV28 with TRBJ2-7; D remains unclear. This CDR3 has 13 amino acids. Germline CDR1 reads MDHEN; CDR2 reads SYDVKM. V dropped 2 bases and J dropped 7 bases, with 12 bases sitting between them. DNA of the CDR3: TGTGCCAGCAGTTTAGGCGACGACGAGGAGCAGTACTTC. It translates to CASSLGDDEEQYF.

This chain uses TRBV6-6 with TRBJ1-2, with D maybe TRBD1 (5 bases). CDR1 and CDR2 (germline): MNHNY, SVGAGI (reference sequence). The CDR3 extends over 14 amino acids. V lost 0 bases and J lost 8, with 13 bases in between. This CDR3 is CASSYSGGESGYTF. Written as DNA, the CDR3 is TGTGCCAGCAGTTACTCGGGGGGAGAGAGCGGCTACACCTTC.

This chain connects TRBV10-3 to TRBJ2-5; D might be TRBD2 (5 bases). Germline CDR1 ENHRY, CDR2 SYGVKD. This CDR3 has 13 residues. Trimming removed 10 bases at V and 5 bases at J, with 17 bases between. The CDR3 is CANRGSLEETQYF. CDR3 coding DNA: TGTGCCAATCGTGGGAGCCTGGAGGAGACCCAGTACTTC.

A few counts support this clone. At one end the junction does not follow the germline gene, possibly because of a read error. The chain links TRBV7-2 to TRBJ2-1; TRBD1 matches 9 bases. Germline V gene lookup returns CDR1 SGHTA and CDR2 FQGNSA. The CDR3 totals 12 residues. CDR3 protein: CAGSQNRDRAVF. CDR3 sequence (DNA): TGTGCCGGCAGCCAGAACCGGGACAGGGCAGTCTTC.

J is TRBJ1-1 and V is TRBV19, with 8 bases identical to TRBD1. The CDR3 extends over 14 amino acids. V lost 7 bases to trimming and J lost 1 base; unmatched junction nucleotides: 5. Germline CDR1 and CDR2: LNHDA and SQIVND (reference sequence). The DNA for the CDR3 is TGTGCCAGTACCTCCGGGACAGGGAACACTGAAGCTTTCTTT. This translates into CASTSGTGNTEAFF.

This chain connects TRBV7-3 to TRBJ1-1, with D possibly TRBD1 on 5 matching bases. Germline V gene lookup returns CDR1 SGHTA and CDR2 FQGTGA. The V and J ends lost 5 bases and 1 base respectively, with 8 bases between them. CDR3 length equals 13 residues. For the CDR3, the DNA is TGTGCCAGCAGCCAAGGGGAGAACACTGAAGCTTTCTTT. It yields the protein CASSQGENTEAFF.

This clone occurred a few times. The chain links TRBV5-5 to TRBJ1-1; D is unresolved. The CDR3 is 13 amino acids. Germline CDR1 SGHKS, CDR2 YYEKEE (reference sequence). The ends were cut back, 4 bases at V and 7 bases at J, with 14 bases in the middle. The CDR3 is CASSPIPRDEAFF. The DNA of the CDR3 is TGTGCCAGCAGCCCGATCCCTAGAGATGAAGCTTTCTTT.

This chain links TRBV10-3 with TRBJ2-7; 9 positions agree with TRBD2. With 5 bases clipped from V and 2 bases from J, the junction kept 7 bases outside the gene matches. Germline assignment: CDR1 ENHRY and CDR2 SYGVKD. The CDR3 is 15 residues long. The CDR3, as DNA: TGTGCCATCAGTTTGGGGGTAGCGGGGGCCTACGAGCAGTACTTC. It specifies CAISLGVAGAYEQYF.

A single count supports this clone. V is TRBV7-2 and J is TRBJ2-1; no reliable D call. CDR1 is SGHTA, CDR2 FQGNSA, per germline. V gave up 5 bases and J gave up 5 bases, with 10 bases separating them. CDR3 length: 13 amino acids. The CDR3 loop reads CASSTGPNNEQFF. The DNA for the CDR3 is TGTGCCAGCAGCACGGGCCCAAACAATGAGCAGTTCTTC.

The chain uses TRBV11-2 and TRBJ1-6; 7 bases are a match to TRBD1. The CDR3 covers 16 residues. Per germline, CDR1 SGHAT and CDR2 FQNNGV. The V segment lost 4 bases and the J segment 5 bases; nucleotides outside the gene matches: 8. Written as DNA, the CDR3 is TGTGCCAGCAGCTCACTCCGGACAGGTCATAATTCACCCCTCCACTTT. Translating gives CASSSLRTGHNSPLHF.

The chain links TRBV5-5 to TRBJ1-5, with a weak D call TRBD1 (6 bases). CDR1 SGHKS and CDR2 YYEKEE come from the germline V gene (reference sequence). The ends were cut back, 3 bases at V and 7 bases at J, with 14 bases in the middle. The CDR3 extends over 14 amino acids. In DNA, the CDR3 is TGTGCCAGCAGCTACTTACAGGGCGGCCAGCCCCAGCATTTT. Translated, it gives CASSYLQGGQPQHF.

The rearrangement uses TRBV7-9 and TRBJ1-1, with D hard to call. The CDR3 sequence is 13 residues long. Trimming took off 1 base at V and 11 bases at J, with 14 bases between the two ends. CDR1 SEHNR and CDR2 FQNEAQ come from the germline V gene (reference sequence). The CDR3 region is CASSLGAESTAFF. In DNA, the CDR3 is TGTGCCAGCAGCTTAGGGGCAGAATCAACGGCTTTCTTT. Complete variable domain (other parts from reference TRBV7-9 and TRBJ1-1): DTGVSQNPRHKITKRGQNVTFRCDPISEHNRLYWYRQTLGQGPEFLTYFQNEAQLEKSRLLSDRFSAERPKGSFSTLEIQRTEQGDSAMYLCASSLGAESTAFFGQGTRLTVV.

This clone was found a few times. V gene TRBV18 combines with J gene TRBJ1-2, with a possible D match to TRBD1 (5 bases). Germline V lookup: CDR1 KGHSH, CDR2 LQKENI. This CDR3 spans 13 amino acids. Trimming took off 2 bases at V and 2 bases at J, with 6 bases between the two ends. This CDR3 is CASSPEGNYGYTF. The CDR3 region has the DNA TGTGCCAGCTCACCAGAGGGGAACTATGGCTACACCTTC.

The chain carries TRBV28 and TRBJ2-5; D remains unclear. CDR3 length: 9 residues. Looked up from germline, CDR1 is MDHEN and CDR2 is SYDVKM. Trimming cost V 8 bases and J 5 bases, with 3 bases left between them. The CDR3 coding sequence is TGTGCCAGCTTCGAGACCCAGTACTTC. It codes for CASFETQYF.